The entry below gives a single TCR beta chain sequence along with its context. Its antigen is undetermined. TRB was amplified from 250 ng of peripheral blood genomic DNA per sample. One tube held mixed TRB-A and TRB-B primer pools for touch-down PCR. No DNA is given; TCRdb re-called the multiplex PCR reads and lists each CDR3 protein once. Its listing shows about 3,400 distinct CDR3 sequences. This entry comes from a study of T cell clusters in autoimmune cytopenias. Overall study results and limits: Active autoimmune hepatitis patients had approximately 3.2-fold fewer exclusive TRB clusters than healthy donors. Comparing secondary cytopenia with chronic lymphocytic leukemia showed no cluster-lack signature, apparently masked by lymphoma repertoire.

Germline CDR1 is MNHEY and CDR2 is SVGAGI. The CDR3 is made up of 15 amino acids. Sample: peripheral blood. The genes are TRBV6-5 and TRBJ1-5; TCRdb picks TRBD1, but there is no DNA to check that call. The receptor comes from a human donor with an autoimmune cytopenia, with autoimmune hepatitis or in good health (not recorded which). The CDR3 reads CASSAPEGRPGPQHF.